This TCR beta chain was sequenced during a study of cytomegalovirus exposure and HLA in healthy donors. Despite likely unrecorded immune exposures, the donors were nominally healthy at the time of sampling. Study results and limitations: Cytomegalovirus-associated TCR beta chains were listed, numbering under 200. Later analysis demonstrated an association between a missense DCLRE1C variant and TCR beta V- and J-gene trimming.

Comment on this clone: Its antigen is as yet unknown.

The CDR3 spans 16 residues. V trimming: 3 bases; J trimming: 4 bases; junction bases outside the gene matches: 7. The germline V gene has CDR1 SGDLS and CDR2 YYNGEE. The PCR was carried out with 60 Vbeta primers and 13 Jbeta primers. Clones were sequenced by immunoSEQ multiplex PCR, and TCRdb holds only the in-frame ones, with some missing. Here the sample spans about 170,000 clones, 65% to 85% being singletons. Sequencing input: PBMCs. This chain links TRBV9 with TRBJ2-1; TRBD2 agrees at 10 bases. The TCR originated in a boy aged 2 to 10 in good health and CMV-seronegative. The CDR3 DNA is TGTGCCAGCAGCGCACAAGCGGGAGGGAATTACAATGAGCAGTTCTTC. Amino acids: CASSAQAGGNYNEQFF.